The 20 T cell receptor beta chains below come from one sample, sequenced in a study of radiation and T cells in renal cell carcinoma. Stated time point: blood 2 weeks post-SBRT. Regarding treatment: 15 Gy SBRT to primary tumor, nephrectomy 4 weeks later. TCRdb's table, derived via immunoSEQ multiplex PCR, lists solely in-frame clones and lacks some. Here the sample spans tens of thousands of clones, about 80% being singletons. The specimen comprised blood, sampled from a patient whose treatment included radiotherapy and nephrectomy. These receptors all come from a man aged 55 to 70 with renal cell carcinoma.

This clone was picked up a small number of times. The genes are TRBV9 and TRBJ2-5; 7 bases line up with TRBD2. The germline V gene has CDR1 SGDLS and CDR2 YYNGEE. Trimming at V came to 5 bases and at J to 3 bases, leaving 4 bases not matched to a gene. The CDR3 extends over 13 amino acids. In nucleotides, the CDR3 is TGTGCCAGCAGTCCCCTAGCGGAAGAGACCCAGTACTTC. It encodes CASSPLAEETQYF.

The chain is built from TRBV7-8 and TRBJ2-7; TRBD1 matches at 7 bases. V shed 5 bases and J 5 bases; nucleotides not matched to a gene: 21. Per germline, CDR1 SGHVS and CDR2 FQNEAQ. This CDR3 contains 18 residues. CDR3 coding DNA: TGTGCCAGCAGCCCTCCCGCCCATACAGGGGTAGTCATGAACGAGCAGTACTTC. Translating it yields CASSPPAHTGVVMNEQYF.

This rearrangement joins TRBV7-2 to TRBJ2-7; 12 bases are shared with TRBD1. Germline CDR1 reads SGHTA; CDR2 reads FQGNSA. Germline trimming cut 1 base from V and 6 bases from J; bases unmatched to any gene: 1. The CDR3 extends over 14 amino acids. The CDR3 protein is CASSLEGQGAEQYV. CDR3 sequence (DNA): TGTGCCAGCAGCTTAGAGGGACAGGGGGCCGAGCAGTACGTC.

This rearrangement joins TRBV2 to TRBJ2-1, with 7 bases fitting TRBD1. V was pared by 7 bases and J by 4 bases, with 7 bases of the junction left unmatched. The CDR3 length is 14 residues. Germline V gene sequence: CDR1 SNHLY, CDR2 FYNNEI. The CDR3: CASNGDSQYNEQFF. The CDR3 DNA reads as TGTGCCAGCAACGGGGACAGCCAGTACAATGAGCAGTTCTTC.

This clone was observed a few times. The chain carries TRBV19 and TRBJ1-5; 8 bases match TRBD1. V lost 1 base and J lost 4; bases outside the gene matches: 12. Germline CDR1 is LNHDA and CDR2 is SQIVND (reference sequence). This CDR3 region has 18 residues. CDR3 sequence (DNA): TGTGCCAGTAGTATAGCATGGTATCGACAGGGGCGAAATCAGCCCCAGCATTTT. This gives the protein CASSIAWYRQGRNQPQHF.

In DNA, the CDR3 is TGTGCCAGCAGCTCCAACTGGGGAGAAAAACTGTTTTTT. Translating gives CASSSNWGEKLFF. The rearrangement joins TRBV7-2 to TRBJ1-4; D unresolved. V lost 4 bases, J lost 8 bases, and 11 bases lay in between. Germline loops: CDR1 SGHTA, CDR2 FQGNSA. CDR3 length: 13 residues.

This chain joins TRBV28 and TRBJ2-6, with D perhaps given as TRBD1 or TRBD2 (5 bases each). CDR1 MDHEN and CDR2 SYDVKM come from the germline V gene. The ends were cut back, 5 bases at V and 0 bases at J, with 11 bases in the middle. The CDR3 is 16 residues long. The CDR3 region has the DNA TGTGCCAGCAGTACGAGGGACCTCTCTGGGGCCAACGTCCTGACTTTC. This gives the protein CASSTRDLSGANVLTF.

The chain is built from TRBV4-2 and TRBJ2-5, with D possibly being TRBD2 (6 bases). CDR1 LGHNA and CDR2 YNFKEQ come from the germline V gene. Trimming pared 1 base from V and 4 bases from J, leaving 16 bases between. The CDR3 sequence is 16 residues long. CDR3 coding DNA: TGTGCCAGCAGCCAAGTAATGGTCGGGACTTCAGAGACCCAGTACTTC. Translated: CASSQVMVGTSETQYF.

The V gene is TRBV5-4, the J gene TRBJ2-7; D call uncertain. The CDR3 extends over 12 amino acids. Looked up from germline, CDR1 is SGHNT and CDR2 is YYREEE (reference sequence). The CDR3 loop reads CASSFDGSYQNV. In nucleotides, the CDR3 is TGTGCCAGCAGCTTCGACGGCAGCTATCAGAACGTC.

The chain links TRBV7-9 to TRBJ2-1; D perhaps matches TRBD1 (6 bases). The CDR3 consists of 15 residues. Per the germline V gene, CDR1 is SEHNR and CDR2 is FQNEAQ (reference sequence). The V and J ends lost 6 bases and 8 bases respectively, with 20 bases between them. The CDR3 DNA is TGTGCCAGCAGGCCAGGGGACCGTCTATTCGATGAGCAGTTCTTC. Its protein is CASRPGDRLFDEQFF.

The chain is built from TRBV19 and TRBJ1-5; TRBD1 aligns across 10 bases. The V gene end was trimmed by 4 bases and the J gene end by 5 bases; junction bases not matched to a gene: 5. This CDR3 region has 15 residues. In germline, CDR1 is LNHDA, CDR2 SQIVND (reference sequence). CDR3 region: CASSTWTGGHQPQHF. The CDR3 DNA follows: TGTGCCAGTAGTACCTGGACAGGGGGGCATCAGCCCCAGCATTTT.

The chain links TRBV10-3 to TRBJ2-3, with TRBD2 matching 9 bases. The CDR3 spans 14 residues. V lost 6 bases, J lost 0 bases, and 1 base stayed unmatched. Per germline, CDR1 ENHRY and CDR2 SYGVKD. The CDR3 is CAIRLAGSTDTQYF. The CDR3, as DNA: TGTGCCATCAGGCTAGCGGGGAGCACAGATACGCAGTATTTT.

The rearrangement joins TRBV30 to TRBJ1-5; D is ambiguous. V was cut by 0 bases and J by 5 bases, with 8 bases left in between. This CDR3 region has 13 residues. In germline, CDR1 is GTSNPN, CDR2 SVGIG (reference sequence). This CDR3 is CAWSVSIYQPQHF. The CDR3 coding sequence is TGTGCCTGGAGTGTATCCATATATCAGCCCCAGCATTTT.

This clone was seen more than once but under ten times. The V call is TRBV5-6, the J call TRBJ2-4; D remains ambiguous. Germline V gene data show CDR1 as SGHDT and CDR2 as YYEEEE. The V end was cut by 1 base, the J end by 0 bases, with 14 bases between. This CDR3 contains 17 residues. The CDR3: CASSLLGSTLAKNIQYF. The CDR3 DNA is TGTGCCAGCAGCTTGCTCGGAAGTACCCTAGCCAAAAACATTCAGTACTTC.

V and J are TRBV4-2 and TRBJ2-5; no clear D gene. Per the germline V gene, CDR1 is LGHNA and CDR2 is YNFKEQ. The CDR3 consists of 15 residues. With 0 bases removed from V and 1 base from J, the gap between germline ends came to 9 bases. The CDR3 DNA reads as TGTGCCAGCAGCCAAGATCCGGCTAGCCAAGAGACCCAGTACTTC. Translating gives CASSQDPASQETQYF.

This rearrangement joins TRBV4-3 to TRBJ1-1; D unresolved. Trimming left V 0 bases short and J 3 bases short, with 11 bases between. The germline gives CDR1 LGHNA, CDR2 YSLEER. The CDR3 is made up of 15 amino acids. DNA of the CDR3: TGCGCCAGCAGCCAAGAGAACATCGGCTACACTGAAGCTTTCTTT. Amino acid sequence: CASSQENIGYTEAFF.

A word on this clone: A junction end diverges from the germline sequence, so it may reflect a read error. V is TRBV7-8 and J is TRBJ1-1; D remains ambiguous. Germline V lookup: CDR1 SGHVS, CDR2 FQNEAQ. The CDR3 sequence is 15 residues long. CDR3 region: CASGLEPGMNTEAFF. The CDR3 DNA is TGTGCCAGCGGCTTAGAACCGGGCATGAACACTGAAGCTTTCTTT. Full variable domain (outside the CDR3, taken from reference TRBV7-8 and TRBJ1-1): GAGVSQSPRYKVAKRGQDVALRCDPISGHVSLFWYQQALGQGPEFLTYFQNEAQLDKSGLPSDRFFAERPEGSVSTLKIQRTQQEDSAVYLCASGLEPGMNTEAFFGQGTRLTVV.

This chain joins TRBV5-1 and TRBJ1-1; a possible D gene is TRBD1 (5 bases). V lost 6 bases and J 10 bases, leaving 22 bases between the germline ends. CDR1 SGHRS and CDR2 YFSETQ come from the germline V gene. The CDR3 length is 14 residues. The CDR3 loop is CASNNGGAPGAAFF. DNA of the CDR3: TGCGCCAGCAACAACGGTGGGGCCCCGGGAGCAGCTTTCTTT.

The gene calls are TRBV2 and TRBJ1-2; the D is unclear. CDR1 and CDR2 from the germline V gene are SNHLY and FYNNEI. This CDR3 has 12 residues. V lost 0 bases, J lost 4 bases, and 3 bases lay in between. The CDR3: CASSEAGYGYTF. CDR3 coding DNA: TGTGCCAGCAGTGAAGCGGGCTATGGCTACACCTTC. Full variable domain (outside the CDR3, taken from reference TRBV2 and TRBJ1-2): EPEVTQTPSHQVTQMGQEVILRCVPISNHLYFYWYRQILGQKVEFLVSFYNNEISEKSEIFDDQFSVERPDGSNFTLKIRSTKLEDSAMYFCASSEAGYGYTFGSGTRLTVV.

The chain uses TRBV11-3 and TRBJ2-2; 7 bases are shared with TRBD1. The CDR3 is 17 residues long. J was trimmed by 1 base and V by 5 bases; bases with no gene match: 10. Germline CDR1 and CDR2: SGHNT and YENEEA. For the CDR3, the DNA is TGTGCCAGCAGCCCCGAGGCGGACAGGAGGAACACCGGGGAGCTGTTTTTT. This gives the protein CASSPEADRRNTGELFF.